This T cell receptor (beta chain) appears in the sequencing data of a study of cytomegalovirus exposure and HLA in healthy donors. TCRdb's table, derived via immunoSEQ multiplex PCR, lists solely in-frame clones and lacks some. The sample lists about 180,000 clones; 85% were seen once. Findings and caveats of the study: Some TCR beta chains (about 180 of them) were listed as cytomegalovirus-associated.

The CDR3 sequence is 16 residues long. CDR1 and CDR2 from the germline V gene are SGHRS and YFSETQ. Losses at the gene ends were 4 bases for V and 4 bases for J; bases not matched to a gene: 9. About this clone itself: Its cognate antigen is unknown.

The sequence was collected from a man younger than 35 in good health and CMV-seropositive. The chain carries TRBV5-1 and TRBJ2-3; 10 bases fit TRBD2. Sequencing was performed on PBMCs. In DNA form, the CDR3 reads TGCGCCAGCAGCCTACAAGCTAGCGGGAGCGCAGATACGCAGTATTTT. Protein product: CASSLQASGSADTQYF.